This T cell receptor beta chain came from a study of cytomegalovirus exposure and HLA in healthy donors. V gave up 6 bases and J gave up 7 bases, with 18 bases separating them. The CDR3 runs to 15 residues. Germline loops: CDR1 MNHNS, CDR2 SASEGT. This clone showed up just once. PCR amplification relied on 60 Vbeta primers (plus 13 Jbeta primers). Only in-frame clones appear in the TCRdb table, and some are missing; sequencing was by immunoSEQ multiplex PCR. The sample consists of around 190,000 clones, about 77% of them appearing once. This sequence originates from a woman aged 25 to 45 in good health and CMV-seronegative. This chain connects TRBV6-1 to TRBJ1-4; D is possibly TRBD1 (6 bases). Sequencing was performed on PBMCs. The CDR3 coding sequence is TGTGCCAGCAGCCAACTAACAGGGTTTCGTGAAAAACTGTTTTTT. Its translation is CASSQLTGFREKLFF.